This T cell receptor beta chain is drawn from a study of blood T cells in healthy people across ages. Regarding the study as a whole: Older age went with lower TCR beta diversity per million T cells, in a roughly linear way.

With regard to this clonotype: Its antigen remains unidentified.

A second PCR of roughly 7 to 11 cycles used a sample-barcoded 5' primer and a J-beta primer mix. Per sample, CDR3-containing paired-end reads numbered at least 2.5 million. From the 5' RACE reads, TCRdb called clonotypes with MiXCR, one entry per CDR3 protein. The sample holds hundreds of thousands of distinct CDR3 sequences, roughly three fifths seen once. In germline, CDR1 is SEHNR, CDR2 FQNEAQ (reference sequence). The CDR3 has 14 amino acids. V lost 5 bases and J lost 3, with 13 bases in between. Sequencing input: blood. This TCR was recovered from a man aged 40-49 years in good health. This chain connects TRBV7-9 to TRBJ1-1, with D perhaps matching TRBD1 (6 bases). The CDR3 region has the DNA TGTGCCAGCAGCCCCGGTGAGGGGGACACTGAAGCTTTCTTT. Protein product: CASSPGEGDTEAFF.